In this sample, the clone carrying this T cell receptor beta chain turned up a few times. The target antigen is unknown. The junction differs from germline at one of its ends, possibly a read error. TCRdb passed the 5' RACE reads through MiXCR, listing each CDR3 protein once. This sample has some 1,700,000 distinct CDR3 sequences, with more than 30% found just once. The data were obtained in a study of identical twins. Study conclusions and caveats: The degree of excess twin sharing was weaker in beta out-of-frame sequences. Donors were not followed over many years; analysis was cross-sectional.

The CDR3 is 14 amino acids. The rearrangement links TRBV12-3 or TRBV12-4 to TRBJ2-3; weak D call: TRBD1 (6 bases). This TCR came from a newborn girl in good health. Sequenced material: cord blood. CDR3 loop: CASSLTGSTDAQYF. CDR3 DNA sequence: TGTGCCAGCAGTTTGACAGGTAGCACAGATGCGCAGTATTTT.